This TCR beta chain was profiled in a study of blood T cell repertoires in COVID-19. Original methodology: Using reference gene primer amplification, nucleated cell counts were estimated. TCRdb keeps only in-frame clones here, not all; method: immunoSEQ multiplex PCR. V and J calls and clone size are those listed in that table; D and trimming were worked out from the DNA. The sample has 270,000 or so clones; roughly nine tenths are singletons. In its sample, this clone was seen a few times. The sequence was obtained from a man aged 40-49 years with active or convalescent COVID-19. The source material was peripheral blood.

The DNA for the CDR3 is TGTGCCAGCTTTATGCGGGGCACATGGCAATCACCCCTCCACTTT. It specifies CASFMRGTWQSPLHF. The gene calls are TRBV6-4 and TRBJ1-6; D is perhaps TRBD1 (5 bases). Per germline, CDR1 MRHNA and CDR2 SNTAGT. Trimming cost V 8 bases and J 10 bases, with 21 bases left between them. This CDR3 has 15 residues.